This T cell receptor beta chain was recovered during a study of blood T cell repertoires in COVID-19. Across the study: The study drew acute and convalescent COVID-19 samples from the United States, Italy and Spain. T cells, B-cell-depleted T cells, or PBMCs supplied cDNA or gDNA.

As processed by the authors: By means of reference gene primer amplification, nucleated cell counts were estimated. Data came from immunoSEQ multiplex PCR; TCRdb stores just in-frame clones and leaves some out. V and J calls and clone size come straight from that table; D and trimming were deduced from the DNA. The table records 50,000 to 65,000 clones, 85% to 95% of them present only once. This CDR3 is built from 16 residues. Between the trimmed V and J ends, which lost 2 bases and 0 bases, there was a span of 14 bases. Germline V CDR1 and CDR2: SGHAT, FQNNGV. What was sequenced was peripheral blood. The chain carries TRBV11-2 and TRBJ2-7; unclear D gene. The sequence was obtained from a man over 45 with active COVID-19. CDR3 amino acids: CASSLQSVRSSYEQYF. In DNA, the CDR3 is TGTGCCAGCAGCTTACAGTCAGTCCGGAGCTCCTACGAGCAGTACTTC.